The present T cell receptor beta chain was sequenced within a study of T-cell memory formation after mild COVID-19 (dated by TCRdb to the early 2020s). Looking at the study overall: Most TCR sequence clusters were specific to one of the two donors. In two donors, T-cell clones that expanded and contracted after mild COVID-19 were tracked by sequencing TCRalpha and TCRbeta repertoires over time. Two young, previously healthy adult volunteers made up the cohort, one male and one female. The paper's findings and limits, for the study overall: Contracting CD4+ clones turned up mainly in the CM and EM memory subsets, whereas EMRA was where CD8+ clones were enriched. The study included only a couple of mild cases, and larger cohorts that include severe cases with pre-infection samples were judged to be necessary. The detection of some responding clones in pre-infection memory suggests that pre-existing cross-reactive memory T cells joined the SARS-CoV-2 response. SARS-CoV-2 specificity was not confirmed for the second-wave clones peaking on day 37. Clones that contracted from day 15 to 85 showed balanced CD4/CD8 phenotypes, whereas a second wave of clones that expanded from day 15 to 37 leaned towards CD4+.

In this sample, this clonotype turned up once. What antigen it recognizes has not been identified. One base away there is no much larger clone; base qualities are not given. Resting on one read, the evidence is weak. These reads were obtained on an Illumina NovaSeq 6000. Using 5'RACE with constant-segment primers, TCRalpha and TCRbeta cDNA libraries were constructed, with sample barcodes and unique molecular identifiers added in the process. RNA was extracted from every sample with Trizol reagent. Amplification of the libraries took two PCR steps, and the second step added a second sample barcode plus Illumina TruSeq adapters. The libraries were sequenced on an Illumina NovaSeq using 2 x 150 bp paired-end reads. The paper's processing steps were these. The reads were demultiplexed and collapsed into UMI-guided consensus sequences using migec v1.2.7. With mixcr v2.1.11, UMI consensuses were aligned to TRA and TRB V and J templates and assembled into clonotypes. A clonotype was counted as expanded or contracted only when both edgeR and NoisET called the clonotype significant, with the noise models trained on biological replicates. For edgeR calls, the cutoffs were a false discovery rate-adjusted p below 0.01 and a log2 fold-change threshold of 1. As an exploratory analysis of dynamics, max-normalized trajectories of the 1000 most abundant clonotypes were examined by PCA with hierarchical clustering. Separately sequenced CD4+ and CD8+ repertoires were used to assign the CD4 or CD8 phenotype of responding clones. In-frame beta chains were kept once TCRdb had trimmed the public reads at Q25 with fastp and called clones with MiXCR. CDR3 protein duplicates are merged, each entry listing the most common genes and DNA. The V and J calls reflect TCRdb's pipeline rather than the authors' work. The sample contains hundreds of thousands of distinct CDR3 sequences, just over 20% of them found a single time. The top ten hold about 12% of the sample.

Ficoll-Paque density gradient centrifugation was the method used to isolate PBMCs. CDR3 length: 15 amino acids, cysteine to phenylalanine. Only the CDR3 portion is preserved as DNA: 45 bases, with reading frame beginning at the first base. The germline V and J ends show losses of 7 bases and 6 bases respectively, and no gene match explains 13 bases of the junction. CDR1 is given as MNHEY and CDR2 as SVGAGI, both from the germline V gene. Here the chain combines TRBV6-5 and TRBJ2-7, and 9 bases in between align with TRBD1. Sequenced sample: PBMCs or a T cell subset sorted from them (not recorded which). This sequence originates from an adult woman who had mild COVID-19 (a few samples of this study predate the infection). The sample titles of this study are shuffled in the database, so cell type and time point are left out; the donor was told from shared clones. The bases read TGTGCCAGCACCCCCTTGGGACAGGGTATCGGCGAGCAGTACTTC. Its product reads: CASTPLGQGIGEQYF.